The rows below give T cell receptor beta chains drawn from one sample of a study of cytomegalovirus exposure and HLA in healthy donors. Using immunoSEQ multiplex PCR, the repertoire was profiled, and TCRdb retains in-frame clones only, with some absent. This sample yields fewer than 180,000 clones, of which roughly 77% are seen a single time; under 4% belongs to the top ten. The sample comprised PBMCs. These receptors all come from a human donor in good health. CDR3s include the opening cysteine and the closing phenylalanine or tryptophan.

cdr3_length: 14
v_call: TRBV7-9
j_call: TRBJ2-7
cdr3_aa: CASSSPKEGAEQYF

cdr3_length: 14
v_call: TRBV28
j_call: TRBJ2-7
cdr3_aa: CASRTTGQGYEQYF

cdr3_length: 15
v_call: TRBV15
j_call: TRBJ2-3
cdr3_aa: CATSRTSPSTDTQYF

cdr3_length: 14
v_call: TRBV5-1
j_call: TRBJ2-3
cdr3_aa: CASSLGQSTDTQYF

cdr3_length: 15
v_call: TRBV5-1
j_call: TRBJ1-2
cdr3_aa: CASSPGGDSNYGYTF

cdr3_length: 15
v_call: TRBV9
j_call: TRBJ1-1
cdr3_aa: CASSAQTGFWTEAFF

cdr3_length: 17
v_call: TRBV10-3
j_call: TRBJ1-1
cdr3_aa: CAISETGFFGSNTEAFF

cdr3_length: 16
v_call: TRBV30
j_call: TRBJ1-1
cdr3_aa: CAWSVQFGGPDTEAFF

cdr3_length: 16
v_call: TRBV10-2
j_call: TRBJ1-3
cdr3_aa: CASRRQVYSDGNTIYF

cdr3_length: 16
v_call: TRBV5-6
j_call: TRBJ1-6
cdr3_aa: CASSSEFMDRVSPLHF

cdr3_length: 16
v_call: TRBV9
j_call: TRBJ2-2
cdr3_aa: CASSVAKASPTGELFF

cdr3_length: 13
v_call: TRBV28
j_call: TRBJ1-1
cdr3_aa: CASHVTVNTEAFF

cdr3_length: 15
v_call: TRBV5-1
j_call: TRBJ1-3
cdr3_aa: CASSSGDGSGNTIYF